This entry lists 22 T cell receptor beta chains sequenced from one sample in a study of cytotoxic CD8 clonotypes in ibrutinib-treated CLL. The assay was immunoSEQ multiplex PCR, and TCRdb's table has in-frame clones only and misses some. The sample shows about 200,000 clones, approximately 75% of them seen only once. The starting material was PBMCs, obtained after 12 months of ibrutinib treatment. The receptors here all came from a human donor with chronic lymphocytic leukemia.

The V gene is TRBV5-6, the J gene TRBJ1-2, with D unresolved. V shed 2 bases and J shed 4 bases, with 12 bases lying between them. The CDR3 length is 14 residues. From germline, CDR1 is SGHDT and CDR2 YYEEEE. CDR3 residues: CASSFFGDSYGYTF. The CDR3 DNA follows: TGTGCCAGCAGCTTTTTCGGGGATAGCTATGGCTACACCTTC.

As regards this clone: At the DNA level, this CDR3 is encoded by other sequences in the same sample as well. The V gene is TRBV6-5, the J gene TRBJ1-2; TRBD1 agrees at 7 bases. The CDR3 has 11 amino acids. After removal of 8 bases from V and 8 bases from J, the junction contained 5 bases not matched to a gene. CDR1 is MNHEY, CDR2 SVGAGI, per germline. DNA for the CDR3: TGTGCCAGCTCCGACAGGGACGGCTACACCTTC. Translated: CASSDRDGYTF.

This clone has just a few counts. The DNA for the CDR3 is TGTGCCAGCAGCCCGGGACTAGCGGGGTACGAGCAGTACTTC. This sequence encodes CASSPGLAGYEQYF. V gene TRBV4-2 combines with J gene TRBJ2-7, with 13 bases that match TRBD2. Germline CDR1 and CDR2: LGHNA and YNFKEQ. CDR3 length: 14 residues. Trimming cost V 4 bases and J 4 bases; bases outside gene matches: 1.

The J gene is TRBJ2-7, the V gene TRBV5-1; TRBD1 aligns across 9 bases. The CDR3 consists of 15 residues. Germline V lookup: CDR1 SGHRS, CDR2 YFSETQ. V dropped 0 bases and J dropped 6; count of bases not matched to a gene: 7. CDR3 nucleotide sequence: TGCGCCAGCAGCTTGGTCCGGGACAGGGCGGCCGAGCAGTACTTC. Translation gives CASSLVRDRAAEQYF. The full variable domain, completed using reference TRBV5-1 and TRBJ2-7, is KAGVTQTPRYLIKTRGQQVTLSCSPISGHRSVSWYQQTPGQGLQFLFEYFSETQRNKGNFPGRFSGRQFSNSRSEMNVSTLELGDSALYLCASSLVRDRAAEQYFGPGTRLTVT.

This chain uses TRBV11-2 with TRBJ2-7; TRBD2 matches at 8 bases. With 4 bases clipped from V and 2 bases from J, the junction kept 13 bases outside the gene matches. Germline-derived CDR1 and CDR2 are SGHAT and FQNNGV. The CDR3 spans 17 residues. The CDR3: CASSSTGAGALTYEQYF. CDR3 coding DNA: TGTGCCAGCAGCTCTACGGGAGCGGGGGCCCTTACCTACGAGCAGTACTTC.

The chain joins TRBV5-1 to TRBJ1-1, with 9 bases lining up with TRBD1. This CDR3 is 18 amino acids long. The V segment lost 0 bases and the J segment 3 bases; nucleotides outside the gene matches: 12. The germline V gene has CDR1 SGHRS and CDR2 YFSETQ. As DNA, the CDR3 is TGCGCCAGCAGCTTGGGCCCCACAGGGGGCGGACTGGACACTGAAGCTTTCTTT. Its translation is CASSLGPTGGGLDTEAFF.

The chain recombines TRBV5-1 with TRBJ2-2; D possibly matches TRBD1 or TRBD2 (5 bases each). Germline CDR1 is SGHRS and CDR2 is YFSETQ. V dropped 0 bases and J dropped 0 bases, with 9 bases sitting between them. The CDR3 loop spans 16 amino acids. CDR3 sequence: CASSLAGTANTGELFF. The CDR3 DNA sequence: TGCGCCAGCAGCTTGGCGGGGACCGCGAACACCGGGGAGCTGTTTTTT.

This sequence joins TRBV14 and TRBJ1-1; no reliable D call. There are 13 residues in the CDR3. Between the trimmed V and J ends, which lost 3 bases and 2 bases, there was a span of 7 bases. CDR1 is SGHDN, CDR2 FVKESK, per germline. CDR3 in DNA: TGTGCCAGCAGCCACGGGTTCAACACTGAAGCTTTCTTT. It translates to CASSHGFNTEAFF.

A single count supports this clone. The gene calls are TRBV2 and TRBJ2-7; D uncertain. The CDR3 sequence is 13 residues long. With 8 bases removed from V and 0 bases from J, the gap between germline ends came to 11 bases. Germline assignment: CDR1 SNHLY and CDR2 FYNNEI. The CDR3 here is CASEQEISYEQYF. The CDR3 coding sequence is TGTGCCAGCGAGCAGGAGATCTCCTACGAGCAGTACTTC.

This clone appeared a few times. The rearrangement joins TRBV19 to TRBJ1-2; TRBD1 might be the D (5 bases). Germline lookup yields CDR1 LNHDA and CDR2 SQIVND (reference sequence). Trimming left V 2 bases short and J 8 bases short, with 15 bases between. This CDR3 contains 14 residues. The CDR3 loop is CASSIPGAVQGYTF. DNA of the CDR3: TGTGCCAGTAGTATACCCGGGGCTGTTCAAGGCTACACCTTC.

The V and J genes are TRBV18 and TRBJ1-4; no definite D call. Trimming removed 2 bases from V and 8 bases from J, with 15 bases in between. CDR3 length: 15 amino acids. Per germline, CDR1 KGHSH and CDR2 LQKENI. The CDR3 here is CASSPEELNFEKLFF. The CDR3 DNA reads TGTGCCAGCTCACCAGAGGAACTGAATTTCGAAAAACTGTTTTTT.

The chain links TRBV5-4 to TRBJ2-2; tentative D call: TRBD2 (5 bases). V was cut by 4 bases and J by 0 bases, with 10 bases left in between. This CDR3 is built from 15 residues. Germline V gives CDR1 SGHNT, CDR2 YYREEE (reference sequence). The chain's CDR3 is CASSSPGANTGELFF. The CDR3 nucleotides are TGTGCCAGCAGCAGTCCCGGGGCGAACACCGGGGAGCTGTTTTTT.

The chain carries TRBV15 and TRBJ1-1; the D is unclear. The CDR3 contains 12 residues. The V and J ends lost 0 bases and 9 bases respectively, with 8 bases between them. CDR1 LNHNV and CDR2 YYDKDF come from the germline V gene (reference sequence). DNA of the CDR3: TGTGCCACCAGCAGAGACCTGATGAAAGCTTTCTTT. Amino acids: CATSRDLMKAFF.

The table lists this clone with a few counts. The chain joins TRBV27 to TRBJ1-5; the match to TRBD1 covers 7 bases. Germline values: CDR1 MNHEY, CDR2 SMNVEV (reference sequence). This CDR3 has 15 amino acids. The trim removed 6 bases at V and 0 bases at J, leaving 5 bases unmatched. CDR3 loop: CASRSGGYSNQPQHF. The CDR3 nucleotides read TGTGCCAGCAGGTCAGGGGGTTATAGCAATCAGCCCCAGCATTTT.

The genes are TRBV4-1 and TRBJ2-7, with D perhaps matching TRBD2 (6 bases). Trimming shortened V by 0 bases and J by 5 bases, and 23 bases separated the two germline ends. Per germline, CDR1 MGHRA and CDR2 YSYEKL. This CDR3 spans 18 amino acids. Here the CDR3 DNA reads TGCGCCAGCAGCCAAGACCCGGCGGGGACTCGGTATAGAAACGAGCAGTACTTC. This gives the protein CASSQDPAGTRYRNEQYF.

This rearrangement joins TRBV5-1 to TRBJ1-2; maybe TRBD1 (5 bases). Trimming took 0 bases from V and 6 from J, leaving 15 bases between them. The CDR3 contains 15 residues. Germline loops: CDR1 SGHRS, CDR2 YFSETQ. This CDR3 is CASSLEQGIIHGYTF. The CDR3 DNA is TGCGCCAGCAGCTTGGAGCAGGGAATTATACATGGCTACACCTTC.

CDR3 DNA sequence: TGTGCCAGCAGCTTGACAGGGGCTATGGTAGATACGCAGTATTTT. Translating it yields CASSLTGAMVDTQYF. This chain joins TRBV5-5 and TRBJ2-3; 7 bases are a match to TRBD1. The CDR3 sequence is 15 residues long. From germline, CDR1 is SGHKS and CDR2 YYEKEE (reference sequence). V shed 1 base and J 5 bases; nucleotides not matched to a gene: 7.

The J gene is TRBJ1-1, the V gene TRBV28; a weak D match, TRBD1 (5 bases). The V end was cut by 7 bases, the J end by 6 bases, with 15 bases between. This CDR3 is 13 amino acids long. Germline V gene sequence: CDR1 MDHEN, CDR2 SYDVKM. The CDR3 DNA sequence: TGTGCCAGCACGACCGGGGCGAGGGCTGAAGCTTTCTTT. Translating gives CASTTGARAEAFF.

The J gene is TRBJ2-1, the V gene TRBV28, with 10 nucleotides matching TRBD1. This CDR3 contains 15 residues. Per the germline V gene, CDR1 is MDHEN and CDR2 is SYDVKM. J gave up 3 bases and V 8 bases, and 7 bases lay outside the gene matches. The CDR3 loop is CASSSGQGGYNEQFF. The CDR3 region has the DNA TGTGCCAGCTCTTCCGGACAGGGGGGCTACAATGAGCAGTTCTTC. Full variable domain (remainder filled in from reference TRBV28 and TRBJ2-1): DVKVTQSSRYLVKRTGEKVFLECVQDMDHENMFWYRQDPGLGLRLIYFSYDVKMKEKGDIPEGYSVSREKKERFSLILESASTNQTSMYLCASSSGQGGYNEQFFGPGTRLTVL.

The CDR3 loop reads CASTELRTEAFF. The CDR3 coding sequence is TGTGCCAGCACGGAGCTTCGGACTGAAGCTTTCTTT. This chain joins TRBV2 and TRBJ1-1; unclear D gene. This CDR3 has 12 amino acids. Between the trimmed V and J ends, which lost 7 bases and 5 bases, there was a span of 11 bases. Germline V gene lookup returns CDR1 SNHLY and CDR2 FYNNEI. Full variable domain (outside the CDR3, taken from reference TRBV2 and TRBJ1-1): EPEVTQTPSHQVTQMGQEVILRCVPISNHLYFYWYRQILGQKVEFLVSFYNNEISEKSEIFDDQFSVERPDGSNFTLKIRSTKLEDSAMYFCASTELRTEAFFGQGTRLTVV.

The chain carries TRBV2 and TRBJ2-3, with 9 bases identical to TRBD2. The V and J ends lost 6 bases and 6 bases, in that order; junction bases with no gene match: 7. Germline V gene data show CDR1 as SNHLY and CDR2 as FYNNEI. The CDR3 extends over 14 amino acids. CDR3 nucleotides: TGTGCCAGCAGCGGATTAGCGGGGGCCGATACGCAGTATTTT. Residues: CASSGLAGADTQYF.

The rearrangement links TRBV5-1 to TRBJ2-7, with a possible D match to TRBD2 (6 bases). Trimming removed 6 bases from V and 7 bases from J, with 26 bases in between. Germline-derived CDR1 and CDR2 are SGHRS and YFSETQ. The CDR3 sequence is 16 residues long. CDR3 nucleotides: TGCGCCAGCACCACTCCTGGCTCCGGGACCGCGGGGGAGCAGTACTTC. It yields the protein CASTTPGSGTAGEQYF.